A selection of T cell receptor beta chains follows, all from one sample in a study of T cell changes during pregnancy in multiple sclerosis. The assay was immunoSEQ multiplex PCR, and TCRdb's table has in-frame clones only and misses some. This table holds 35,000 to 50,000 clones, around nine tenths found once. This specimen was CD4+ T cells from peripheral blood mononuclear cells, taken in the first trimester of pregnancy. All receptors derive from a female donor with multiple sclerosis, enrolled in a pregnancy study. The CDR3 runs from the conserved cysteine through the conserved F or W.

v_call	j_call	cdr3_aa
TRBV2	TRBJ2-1	CASSHLLAGGPNEQFF
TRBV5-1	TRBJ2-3	CASSLDRVGGTDTQYF
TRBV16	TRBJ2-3	CASSPIAASTDTQYF
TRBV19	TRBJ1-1	CASTNPGQGARNTEAFF
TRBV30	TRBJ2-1	CAWTGLINEQFF
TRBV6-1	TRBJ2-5	CASSEPPGGETQYF
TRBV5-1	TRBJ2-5	CASSLDGETQYF
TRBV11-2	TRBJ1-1	CASSPTGGSAFF
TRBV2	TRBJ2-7	CASSAQGKQYF
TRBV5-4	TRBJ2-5	CASSSSPQETQYF
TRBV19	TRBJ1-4	CASSSGTGNNEKLFF
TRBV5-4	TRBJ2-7	CASSPAQGGAPYEQYF
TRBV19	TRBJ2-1	CASSPREGGRASKGEQFF
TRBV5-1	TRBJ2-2	CASSLAVRGLTGELFF
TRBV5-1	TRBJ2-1	CASSLTQGLYNEQFF
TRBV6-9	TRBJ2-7	CASSPIQGTNYEQYF
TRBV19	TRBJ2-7	CASIDTRGGQYF
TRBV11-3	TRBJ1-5	CASSLRQLNQPQHF
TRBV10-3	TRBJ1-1	CAISRDRGVNTEAFF
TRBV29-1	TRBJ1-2	CSVDSKVVGVVGYTF
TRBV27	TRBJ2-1	CASSLASGLAITASYNEQFF
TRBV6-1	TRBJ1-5	CASSGLTGVNQPQHF
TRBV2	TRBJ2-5	CASSVGTSGRIGETQYF
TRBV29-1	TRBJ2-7	CSVAGSSYEQYF
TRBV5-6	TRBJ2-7	CASSRGPLAYEQYF
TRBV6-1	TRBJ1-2	CASSWAILDGYTF
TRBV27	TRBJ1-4	CASRPPGQFFEKLFF
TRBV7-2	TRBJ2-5	CASSLLPGSYQETQYF
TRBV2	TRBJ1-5	CASRALNQPQHF
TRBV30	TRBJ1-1	CAWRAGLTEAFF
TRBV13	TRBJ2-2	CASSLGSGVGTGELFF
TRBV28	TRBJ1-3	CASSLYTSRRDGNTIYF
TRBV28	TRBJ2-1	CASSLQNEQFF
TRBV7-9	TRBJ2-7	CASSLARGSGTYEQYF
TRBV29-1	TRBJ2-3	CSVRTRQSPTDTQYF
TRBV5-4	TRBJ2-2	CASSLQGQGGELFF
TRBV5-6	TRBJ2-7	CASSLEPGQGSYEQYF
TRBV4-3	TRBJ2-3	CASSQGYTADTQYF
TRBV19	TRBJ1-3	CASSIIPGQGAGNTIYF
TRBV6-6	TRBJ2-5	CASSRTGQETQYF
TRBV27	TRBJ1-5	CASSPTGGPYSNQPQHF